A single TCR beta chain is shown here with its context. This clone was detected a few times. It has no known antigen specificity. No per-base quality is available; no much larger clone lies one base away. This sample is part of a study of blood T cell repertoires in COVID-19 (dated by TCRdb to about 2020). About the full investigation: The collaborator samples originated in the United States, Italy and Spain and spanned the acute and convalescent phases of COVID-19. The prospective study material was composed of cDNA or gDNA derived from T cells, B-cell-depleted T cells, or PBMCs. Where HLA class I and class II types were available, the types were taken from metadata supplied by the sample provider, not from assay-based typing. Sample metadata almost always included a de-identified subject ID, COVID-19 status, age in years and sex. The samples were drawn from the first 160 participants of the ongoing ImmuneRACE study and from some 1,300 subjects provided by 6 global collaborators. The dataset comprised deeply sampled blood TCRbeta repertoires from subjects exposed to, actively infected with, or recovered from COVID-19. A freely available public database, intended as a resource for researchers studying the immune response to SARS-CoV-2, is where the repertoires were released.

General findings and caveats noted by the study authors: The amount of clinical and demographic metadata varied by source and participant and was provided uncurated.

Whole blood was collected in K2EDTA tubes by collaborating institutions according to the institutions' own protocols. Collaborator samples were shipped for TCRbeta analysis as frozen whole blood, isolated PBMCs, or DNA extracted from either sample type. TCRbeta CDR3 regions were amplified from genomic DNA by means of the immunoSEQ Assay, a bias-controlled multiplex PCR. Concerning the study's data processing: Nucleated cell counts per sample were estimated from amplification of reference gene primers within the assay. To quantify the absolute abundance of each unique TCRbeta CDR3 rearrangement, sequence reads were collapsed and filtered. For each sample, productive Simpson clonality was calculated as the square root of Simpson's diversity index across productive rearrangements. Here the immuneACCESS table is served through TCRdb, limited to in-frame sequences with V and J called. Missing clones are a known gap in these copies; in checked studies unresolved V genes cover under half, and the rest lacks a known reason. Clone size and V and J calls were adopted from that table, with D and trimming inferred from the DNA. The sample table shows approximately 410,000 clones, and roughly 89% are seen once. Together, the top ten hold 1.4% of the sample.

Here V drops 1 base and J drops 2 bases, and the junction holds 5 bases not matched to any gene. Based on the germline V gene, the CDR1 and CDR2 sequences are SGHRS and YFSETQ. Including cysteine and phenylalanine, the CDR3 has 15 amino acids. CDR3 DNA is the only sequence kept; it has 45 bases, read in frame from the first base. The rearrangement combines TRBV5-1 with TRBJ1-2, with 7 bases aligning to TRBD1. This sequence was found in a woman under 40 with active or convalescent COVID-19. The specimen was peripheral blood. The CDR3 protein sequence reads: CASSLSSGGNYGYTF. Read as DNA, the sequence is TGCGCCAGCAGCTTGTCGTCAGGGGGAAACTATGGCTACACCTTC.